One sample yielded the 30 T cell receptor beta chains listed below, sequenced in a study of siplizumab effects on memory and regulatory T cells. Here immunoSEQ multiplex PCR was the method, and the copy in TCRdb shows in-frame clones only, minus some. Among approximately 100,000 clones listed, about 90% were seen once. Specimen: Tregs sorted from blood. The receptors come from a human donor in good health.

V and J are TRBV7-3 and TRBJ2-3; D tentatively reads TRBD1 or TRBD2 (6 bases each). The germline CDR1 and CDR2 sequences are SGHTA and FQGTGA. With 5 bases removed from V and 5 bases from J, the gap between germline ends came to 8 bases. The CDR3 runs 12 residues. CDR3 sequence (DNA): TGTGCCAGCAGCGCGGGACAAGATACGCAGTATTTT. This gives the protein CASSAGQDTQYF. Filled out from reference TRBV7-3 and TRBJ2-3, the complete variable domain reads GAGVSQTPSNKVTEKGKYVELRCDPISGHTALYWYRQSLGQGPEFLIYFQGTGAADDSGLPNDRFFAVRPEGSVSTLKIQRTERGDSAVYLCASSAGQDTQYFGPGTRLTVL.

The gene calls are TRBV2 and TRBJ2-3, with D perhaps matching TRBD1 or TRBD2 (5 bases each). The CDR3 consists of 15 residues. V was pared by 3 bases and J by 1 base, with 11 bases between. The germline V gene has CDR1 SNHLY and CDR2 FYNNEI. CDR3 sequence reads: CASSDRKGRTDTQYF. Written as DNA, the CDR3 is TGTGCCAGCAGTGATAGGAAGGGACGCACAGATACGCAGTATTTT.

V is TRBV30 and J is TRBJ1-6, with no clear D. The CDR3 spans 12 residues. V was clipped by 8 bases and J by 1 base, with 6 bases between them. Germline V gene data show CDR1 as GTSNPN and CDR2 as SVGIG (reference sequence). Here the CDR3 DNA reads TGTGCCCGGGCATCCTATAATTCACCCCTCCACTTT. Protein: CARASYNSPLHF.

The V and J genes are TRBV6-5 and TRBJ1-1, with TRBD1 as a possible D gene (6 bases). Germline values: CDR1 MNHEY, CDR2 SVGAGI. The CDR3 runs to 14 residues. The V and J ends lost 8 bases and 6 bases respectively, with 19 bases between them. The CDR3 region has the DNA TGTGCCAGCCTTACTGAACAGGGTCGCGCTGAAGCTTTCTTT. It specifies CASLTEQGRAEAFF.

The V call is TRBV9, the J call TRBJ1-1; D remains unclear. The ends were cut back, 3 bases at V and 6 bases at J, with 12 bases in the middle. CDR1 SGDLS and CDR2 YYNGEE come from the germline V gene. This CDR3 comprises 13 residues. CDR3 loop: CASSGRNEAEAFF. The CDR3 DNA sequence: TGTGCCAGCAGCGGGAGGAATGAGGCTGAAGCTTTCTTT.

The chain couples TRBV29-1 to TRBJ2-7; unclear D gene. This CDR3 spans 13 amino acids. The V end was cut by 4 bases, the J end by 0 bases, with 10 bases between. Germline lookup yields CDR1 SQVTM and CDR2 ANQGSEA. CDR3 in amino acids: CSVAQAFSYEQYF. The DNA for the CDR3 is TGCAGCGTTGCGCAGGCCTTCTCCTACGAGCAGTACTTC.

This clone is classed as medium-sized. The V call is TRBV2, the J call TRBJ1-6, with TRBD1 identical over 9 bases. Germline V gene data show CDR1 as SNHLY and CDR2 as FYNNEI. The CDR3 extends over 16 amino acids. J lost 6 bases, V lost 4 bases, and 7 bases had no gene match. CDR3 nucleotides: TGTGCCAGCAGTGGCGGGACAGGGTATCTTAATTCACCCCTCCACTTT. It specifies CASSGGTGYLNSPLHF.

The rearrangement joins TRBV19 to TRBJ2-5; 8 nucleotides align to TRBD1. Looked up from germline, CDR1 is LNHDA and CDR2 is SQIVND (reference sequence). J lost 4 bases, V lost 6 bases, and 7 bases had no gene match. This CDR3 comprises 14 residues. Here the CDR3 reads CASRPGGIGETQYF. The CDR3 DNA sequence: TGTGCCAGTAGGCCAGGGGGCATTGGAGAGACCCAGTACTTC.

The chain joins TRBV6-6 to TRBJ2-4, with D tentatively TRBD1 (5 bases). The germline V gene encodes CDR1 MNHNY and CDR2 SVGAGI (reference sequence). CDR3 length equals 14 residues. The V gene lost 0 bases and the J gene lost 6 bases, with 9 bases spanning the gap. The CDR3 bases are TGTGCCAGCAGTTACTCGGCAGGGATAAACATTCAGTACTTC. It translates to CASSYSAGINIQYF.

The gene calls are TRBV6-1 and TRBJ2-3; D is possibly TRBD1 or TRBD2 (5 bases each). The CDR3 runs 15 residues. Germline assignment: CDR1 MNHNS and CDR2 SASEGT. Trimming left V 5 bases short and J 2 bases short, with 14 bases between. The CDR3 coding sequence is TGTGCCAGCAGTCTTGCTTGGGGGTTCACAGATACGCAGTATTTT. Protein: CASSLAWGFTDTQYF.

This sequence joins TRBV2 and TRBJ1-2, with 7 bases lining up with TRBD1. Germline V gene sequence: CDR1 SNHLY, CDR2 FYNNEI. The CDR3 runs to 12 residues. The trim removed 10 bases at V and 8 bases at J, leaving 10 bases unmatched. In nucleotides, the CDR3 is TGTGCCATTCTATTAAGGGACAGCGGCTACACCTTC. Translating gives CAILLRDSGYTF.

CDR3 sequence (DNA): TGTGCCAGTAGTAGGTACAGGGACACTGAAGCTTTCTTT. It yields the protein CASSRYRDTEAFF. This chain links TRBV19 with TRBJ1-1, with a tentative D call TRBD1 (6 bases). Trimming cost V 4 bases and J 3 bases, with 9 bases left between them. The CDR3 runs to 13 residues. Germline V gene sequence: CDR1 LNHDA, CDR2 SQIVND (reference sequence).

The V gene is TRBV6-5, the J gene TRBJ2-2; D gene ambiguous. CDR1 MNHEY and CDR2 SVGAGI come from the germline V gene. V lost 2 bases and J 9 bases, leaving 10 bases between the germline ends. This CDR3 is 13 amino acids long. The CDR3 coding sequence is TGTGCCAGCAGTTACGTTGCGGAGCGGGAGCTGTTTTTT. It encodes CASSYVAERELFF.

The V and J genes are TRBV6-1 and TRBJ1-5, with D unresolved. This CDR3 has 13 amino acids. CDR1 is MNHNS and CDR2 is SASEGT in the germline V gene. Trimming shortened V by 7 bases and J by 4 bases, and 11 bases separated the two germline ends. The CDR3 DNA is TGTGCCAGCAAGGACGACTCAAATCAGCCCCAGCATTTT. Its translation is CASKDDSNQPQHF.

The CDR3 is CASSPGQKNSGNTIYF. CDR3 nucleotide sequence: TGTGCCAGCAGCCCCGGACAAAAAAACTCTGGAAACACCATATATTTT. The V and J genes are TRBV7-9 and TRBJ1-3; weak D call: TRBD1 (5 bases). V lost 5 bases and J 0 bases, leaving 14 bases between the germline ends. The CDR3 length is 16 residues. Germline CDR1 reads SEHNR; CDR2 reads FQNEAQ (reference sequence).

In DNA form, the CDR3 reads TGTGCCAGCAGCCTAGACAGGCGGTCTGGAAACACCATATATTTT. Encoded protein: CASSLDRRSGNTIYF. The gene calls are TRBV14 and TRBJ1-3; possible D gene TRBD1, 6 bases. CDR1 and CDR2 from the germline V gene are SGHDN and FVKESK. The CDR3 consists of 15 residues. Deletions cut 4 bases from V and 1 base from J, with 11 bases between.

V and J are TRBV13 and TRBJ2-1; tentatively, D is TRBD2 (7 bases). The V gene's germline CDR1 is PRHDT and CDR2 FYEKMQ (reference sequence). This CDR3 spans 17 amino acids. Trimming removed 3 bases at V and 5 bases at J, with 20 bases between. The CDR3 reads CASSFQGGGGDDNEQFF. The CDR3 DNA sequence: TGTGCCAGCAGCTTTCAGGGAGGGGGTGGAGATGACAATGAGCAGTTCTTC.

The V gene is TRBV2, the J gene TRBJ2-7, with TRBD1 matching over 7 bases. The CDR3 runs 14 residues. Per the germline V gene, CDR1 is SNHLY and CDR2 is FYNNEI. J lost 1 base, V lost 6 bases, and 6 bases had no gene match. CDR3 in amino acids: CASRGYRGSYEQYF. In DNA form, the CDR3 reads TGTGCCAGCAGGGGATACAGGGGATCCTACGAGCAGTACTTC.

The chain has TRBV15 and TRBJ2-3; D is unclear. This CDR3 comprises 15 residues. V was clipped by 0 bases and J by 2 bases, with 9 bases between them. Germline V lookup: CDR1 LNHNV, CDR2 YYDKDF (reference sequence). The CDR3 region is CATSREGFDTDTQYF. The CDR3 nucleotides are TGTGCCACCAGCAGAGAGGGCTTTGACACAGATACGCAGTATTTT.

The chain joins TRBV18 to TRBJ1-3; D unresolved. The V gene's germline CDR1 is KGHSH and CDR2 LQKENI. This CDR3 spans 15 amino acids. Deletions cut 2 bases from V and 4 bases from J, with 12 bases between. The CDR3 reads CASSPGILSGNTIYF. The CDR3 DNA follows: TGTGCCAGCTCACCAGGGATACTCTCCGGAAACACCATATATTTT. Combining the CDR3 with reference TRBV18 and TRBJ1-3 gives the whole variable domain NAGVMQNPRHLVRRRGQEARLRCSPMKGHSHVYWYRQLPEEGLKFMVYLQKENIIDESGMPKERFSAEFPKEGPSILRIQQVVRGDSAAYFCASSPGILSGNTIYFGEGSWLTVV.

The chain combines TRBV4-2 with TRBJ2-2; 9 bases line up with TRBD1. Germline V CDR1 and CDR2: LGHNA, YNFKEQ. The CDR3 loop spans 16 amino acids. Trimming cost V 5 bases and J 4 bases; bases outside gene matches: 8. Written as DNA, the CDR3 is TGTGCCAGCAGCGACACCGGGACAGGGCTCACCGGGGAGCTGTTTTTT. Its protein product is CASSDTGTGLTGELFF.

In DNA, the CDR3 is TGTGCCAGCAGCTTGGGCGGAACCACCTACAATGAGCAGTTCTTC. It is translated as CASSLGGTTYNEQFF. The chain carries TRBV7-3 and TRBJ2-1; D is ambiguous. This CDR3 has 15 residues. Germline V lookup: CDR1 SGHTA, CDR2 FQGTGA. Trimming pared 3 bases from V and 2 bases from J, leaving 11 bases between.

The chain couples TRBV10-3 to TRBJ2-7, with a tentative D call TRBD2 (6 bases). The CDR3 has 11 amino acids. The ends were cut back, 4 bases at V and 6 bases at J, with 7 bases in the middle. Per the germline V gene, CDR1 is ENHRY and CDR2 is SYGVKD. The CDR3 sequence is CAISGGVEQYF. In DNA, the CDR3 is TGTGCCATCAGTGGGGGGGTCGAGCAGTACTTC.

The V call is TRBV2, the J call TRBJ2-1; D may correspond to TRBD1 or TRBD2 (5 bases each). The CDR3 sequence is 14 residues long. Trimming pared 4 bases from V and 3 bases from J, leaving 10 bases between. The germline V gene encodes CDR1 SNHLY and CDR2 FYNNEI. CDR3: CASSVGTDYNEQFF. In nucleotides, the CDR3 is TGTGCCAGCAGTGTCGGGACGGACTACAATGAGCAGTTCTTC.

This chain uses TRBV5-1 with TRBJ2-1; TRBD2 matches at 7 bases. The CDR3 sequence is 15 residues long. The V gene's germline CDR1 is SGHRS and CDR2 YFSETQ. Unmatched junction bases numbered 10, after V lost 6 bases and J lost 4 bases. The CDR3 DNA reads as TGCGCCAGCAATTTTGGGGGGGATAAATACAATGAGCAGTTCTTC. Its protein product is CASNFGGDKYNEQFF.

This clone turned up a few times. The CDR3 loop is CASTGEVYQPQHF. CDR3 DNA sequence: TGTGCCAGTACAGGGGAGGTATATCAGCCCCAGCATTTT. V gene TRBV19 combines with J gene TRBJ1-5, with D possibly TRBD1 on 6 matching bases. The CDR3 has 13 amino acids. Trimming took off 7 bases at V and 5 bases at J, with 12 bases between the two ends. Germline CDR1 reads LNHDA; CDR2 reads SQIVND (reference sequence).

The V gene is TRBV19, the J gene TRBJ1-4; 10 bases line up with TRBD1. Losses at the gene ends were 6 bases for V and 8 bases for J; bases not matched to a gene: 6. CDR1 is LNHDA and CDR2 is SQIVND in the germline V gene (reference sequence). The CDR3 covers 14 residues. The CDR3: CASSRQGAREKLFF. The CDR3 DNA follows: TGTGCCAGTAGCCGACAGGGGGCAAGAGAAAAACTGTTTTTT.

The chain couples TRBV30 to TRBJ2-5; 7 bases line up with TRBD1. Germline V gene data show CDR1 as GTSNPN and CDR2 as SVGIG (reference sequence). The CDR3 totals 13 residues. The V and J ends lost 8 bases and 2 bases, in that order; junction bases with no gene match: 8. The chain's CDR3 is CAGRSGGQETQYF. CDR3 bases: TGTGCCGGACGCTCAGGGGGACAAGAGACCCAGTACTTC. Filled out from reference TRBV30 and TRBJ2-5, the complete variable domain reads SQTIHQWPATLVQPVGSPLSLECTVEGTSNPNLYWYRQAAGRGLQLLFYSVGIGQISSEVPQNLSASRPQDRQFILSSKKLLLSDSGFYLCAGRSGGQETQYFGPGTRLLVL.

The chain employs TRBV7-2 and TRBJ1-4; D gene ambiguous. Germline CDR1 reads SGHTA; CDR2 reads FQGNSA. The length of the CDR3 is 16 residues. V lost 5 bases to trimming and J lost 0 bases, with 13 bases between them. Here the CDR3 reads CASSPGLGTTNEKLFF. The CDR3 coding sequence is TGTGCCAGCAGCCCCGGTCTGGGAACAACTAATGAAAAACTGTTTTTT.

The gene calls are TRBV7-2 and TRBJ1-1; no firm D call. V was trimmed by 0 bases and J by 1 base, leaving 9 bases between them. From germline, CDR1 is SGHTA and CDR2 FQGNSA. CDR3 size: 15 residues. The CDR3, as DNA: TGTGCCAGCAGCTTAGCTGGCAGGCCGAACACTGAAGCTTTCTTT. Its translation: CASSLAGRPNTEAFF. Drawing the rest from reference TRBV7-2 and TRBJ1-1, the complete variable domain is GAGVSQSPSNKVTEKGKDVELRCDPISGHTALYWYRQSLGQGLEFLIYFQGNSAPDKSGLPSDRFSAERTGGSVSTLTIQRTQQEDSAVYLCASSLAGRPNTEAFFGQGTRLTVV.